This TCR beta chain was sequenced for a study of OX40 agonist ivuxolimab in advanced cancers. Patients were ruled out by autoimmune disease history or systemic immunosuppression. The table came from immunoSEQ multiplex PCR; TCRdb's copy has only in-frame clones and leaves some out. The table has approximately 49,000 clones, 80% to 85% seen once. Comment on this clone: Its antigen is unknown.

General study points: Clonal expansion was among the lowest in partial responders at 0.1-3.0 mg/kg, especially CD8+. The authors did not determine the antigen specificity of the expanded peripheral T cells. Among T cells, CD8+ cells averaged more expanded clones than CD4+ cells.

V dropped 5 bases and J dropped 2 bases, with 9 bases sitting between them. This CDR3 contains 13 residues. Germline lookup yields CDR1 PRHDT and CDR2 FYEKMQ (reference sequence). The chain employs TRBV13 and TRBJ2-5; D is unresolved. The receptor comes from an adult with an advanced solid tumor such as melanoma, head and neck, liver or kidney cancer. The sequenced sample was CD4+ or CD8+ T cells sorted from blood, obtained in a trial of the OX40 agonist ivuxolimab. For the CDR3, the DNA is TGTGCCAGCAGCCCAGAGACTCAAGAGACCCAGTACTTC. This sequence encodes CASSPETQETQYF.